Each of the 9 T cell receptor beta chains below was sequenced from the same sample in a study of cytomegalovirus exposure and HLA in healthy donors. The assay was immunoSEQ multiplex PCR, and TCRdb's table has in-frame clones only and misses some. In the table there are 250,000 to 400,000 clones, approximately 91% of which are singletons. The specimen sequenced was PBMCs. These TCRs come from a man younger than 45 in good health and CMV-seronegative.

The gene calls are TRBV7-2 and TRBJ1-1, with D maybe TRBD1 (5 bases). Germline V gene sequence: CDR1 SGHTA, CDR2 FQGNSA. Trimming pared 5 bases from V and 0 bases from J, leaving 10 bases between. This CDR3 spans 14 amino acids. CDR3 nucleotides: TGTGCCAGCAGCATCAGGGCTTTGAACACTGAAGCTTTCTTT. This codes for CASSIRALNTEAFF.

This chain uses TRBV7-2 with TRBJ2-1; D is possibly TRBD2 (6 bases). CDR1 and CDR2 from the germline V gene are SGHTA and FQGNSA. CDR3 length equals 14 residues. Trimming removed 5 bases at V and 3 bases at J, with 11 bases between. The chain's CDR3 is CASSPSVVYNEQFF. CDR3 in DNA: TGTGCCAGCAGCCCTAGCGTTGTCTACAATGAGCAGTTCTTC.

The table lists this clone with a few counts. V and J are TRBV6-5 and TRBJ1-2; 11 bases line up with TRBD1. V shed 10 bases, J shed 7 bases, and the junction held 14 bases outside the gene matches. Per the germline V gene, CDR1 is MNHEY and CDR2 is SVGAGI. The CDR3 is made up of 15 amino acids. The CDR3 DNA reads TGTGCCACCAAACCACGGGGACAGGGGGTGAGTGGCTACACCTTC. Amino acid sequence: CATKPRGQGVSGYTF.

This chain links TRBV6-1 with TRBJ2-7; maybe TRBD1 (6 bases). The CDR3 is 15 amino acids. CDR1 and CDR2 from the germline V gene are MNHNS and SASEGT. The V end lost 5 bases, the J end lost 6 bases, and 20 bases lay between the germline ends. The CDR3 coding sequence is TGTGCCAGCAGTATAACACAGGGAATAGCTATCGAGCAGTACTTC. Protein sequence: CASSITQGIAIEQYF.

The chain recombines TRBV9 with TRBJ2-3; 10 nucleotides line up with TRBD1. Germline loops: CDR1 SGDLS, CDR2 YYNGEE. Trimming removed 0 bases from V and 1 base from J; junction bases left unmatched: 8. CDR3 size: 18 residues. The CDR3 region is CASSVAGGQGFRTDTQYF. The CDR3 DNA sequence: TGTGCCAGCAGCGTAGCTGGGGGACAGGGGTTTCGCACAGATACGCAGTATTTT.

This sequence joins TRBV11-2 and TRBJ2-3; 12 bases map to TRBD2. This CDR3 region has 18 residues. Germline assignment: CDR1 SGHAT and CDR2 FQNNGV. Trimming cost V 5 bases and J 3 bases; bases outside gene matches: 12. CDR3 DNA: TGTGCCAGCAGCCCGGGACTAGCGGGTTACGACGGGACAGATACGCAGTATTTT. It encodes CASSPGLAGYDGTDTQYF.

This clone was observed a few times. The J gene is TRBJ1-6, the V gene TRBV4-3; D is ambiguous. The CDR3 contains 15 residues. V was pared by 2 bases and J by 7 bases, with 12 bases between. Per germline, CDR1 LGHNA and CDR2 YSLEER. The CDR3 nucleotides read TGCGCCAGCAGCCAAATTGACGGAGACAATTCACCCCTCCACTTT. Residues: CASSQIDGDNSPLHF.

The V and J genes are TRBV4-2 and TRBJ1-6; a weak D match, TRBD1 (5 bases). CDR1 and CDR2 from the germline V gene are LGHNA and YNFKEQ. The CDR3 loop spans 16 amino acids. Trimming cost V 5 bases and J 11 bases, with 22 bases left between them. The CDR3 reads CASSSRAGGENPPLHF. CDR3 in DNA: TGTGCCAGCAGCTCAAGGGCGGGGGGGGAAAATCCACCCCTCCACTTT.

As for this clone: Other DNA sequences in the sample encode the same CDR3. This sequence joins TRBV5-6 and TRBJ2-7, with D perhaps TRBD1 (6 bases). The CDR3 consists of 14 residues. Germline V CDR1 and CDR2: SGHDT, YYEEEE. The V gene lost 5 bases and the J gene lost 0 bases, with 12 bases spanning the gap. The CDR3 DNA sequence: TGTGCCAGCAGTTTTCAGGACAGCTCCTACGAGCAGTACTTC. Amino acids: CASSFQDSSYEQYF. Full variable domain (rest looked up from reference TRBV5-6 and TRBJ2-7): DAGVTQSPTHLIKTRGQQVTLRCSPKSGHDTVSWYQQALGQGPQFIFQYYEEEERQRGNFPDRFSGHQFPNYSSELNVNALLLGDSALYLCASSFQDSSYEQYFGPGTRLTVT.